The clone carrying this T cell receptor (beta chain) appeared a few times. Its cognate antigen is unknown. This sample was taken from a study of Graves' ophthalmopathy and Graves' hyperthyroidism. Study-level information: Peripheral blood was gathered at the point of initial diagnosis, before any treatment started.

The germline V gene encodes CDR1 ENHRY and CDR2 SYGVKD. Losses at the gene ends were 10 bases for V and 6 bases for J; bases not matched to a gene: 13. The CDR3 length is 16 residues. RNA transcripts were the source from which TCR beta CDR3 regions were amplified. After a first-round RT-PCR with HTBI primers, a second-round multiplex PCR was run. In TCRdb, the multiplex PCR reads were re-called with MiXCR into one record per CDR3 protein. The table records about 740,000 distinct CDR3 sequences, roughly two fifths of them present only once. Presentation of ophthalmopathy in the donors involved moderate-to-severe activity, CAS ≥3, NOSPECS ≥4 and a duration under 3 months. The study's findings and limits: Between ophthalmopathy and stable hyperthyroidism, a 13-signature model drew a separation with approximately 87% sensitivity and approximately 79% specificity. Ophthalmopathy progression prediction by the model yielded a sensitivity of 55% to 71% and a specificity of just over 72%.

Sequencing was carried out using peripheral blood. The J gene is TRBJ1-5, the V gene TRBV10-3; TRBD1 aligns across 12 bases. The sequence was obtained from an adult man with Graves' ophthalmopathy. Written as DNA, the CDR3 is TGTGCCAGCAGGGCACCGGGACAGGGGGCGGGTCAGCCCCAGCATTTT. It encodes CASRAPGQGAGQPQHF.